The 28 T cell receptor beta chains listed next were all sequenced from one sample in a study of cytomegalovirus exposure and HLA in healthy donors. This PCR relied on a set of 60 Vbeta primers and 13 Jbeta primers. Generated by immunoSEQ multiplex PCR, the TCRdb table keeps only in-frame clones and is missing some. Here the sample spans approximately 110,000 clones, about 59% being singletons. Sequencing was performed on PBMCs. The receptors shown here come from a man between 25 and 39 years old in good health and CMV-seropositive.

CDR3 coding DNA: TGTGCCAGCAGCCCAGGACTGAAAGAGACCCAGTACTTC. Residues: CASSPGLKETQYF. The gene calls are TRBV5-6 and TRBJ2-5; tentative D call: TRBD2 (5 bases). Germline loops: CDR1 SGHDT, CDR2 YYEEEE. Trimming removed 4 bases from V and 3 bases from J, with 10 bases in between. This CDR3 contains 13 residues. Based on the CDR3 plus reference TRBV5-6 and TRBJ2-5, the full variable domain is DAGVTQSPTHLIKTRGQQVTLRCSPKSGHDTVSWYQQALGQGPQFIFQYYEEEERQRGNFPDRFSGHQFPNYSSELNVNALLLGDSALYLCASSPGLKETQYFGPGTRLLVL.

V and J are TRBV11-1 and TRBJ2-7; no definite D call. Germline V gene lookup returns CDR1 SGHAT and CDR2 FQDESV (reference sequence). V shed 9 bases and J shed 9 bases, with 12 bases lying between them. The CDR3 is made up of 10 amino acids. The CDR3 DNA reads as TGTGCCAGAACCCGCGGTGGGCAGTACTTC. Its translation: CARTRGGQYF.

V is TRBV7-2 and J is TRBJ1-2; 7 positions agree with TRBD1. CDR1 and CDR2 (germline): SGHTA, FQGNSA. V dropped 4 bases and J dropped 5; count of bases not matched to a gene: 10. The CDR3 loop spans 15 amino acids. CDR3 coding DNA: TGTGCCAGCAGCTGGAAAATAGGGGACAGTTATGGCTACACCTTC. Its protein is CASSWKIGDSYGYTF.

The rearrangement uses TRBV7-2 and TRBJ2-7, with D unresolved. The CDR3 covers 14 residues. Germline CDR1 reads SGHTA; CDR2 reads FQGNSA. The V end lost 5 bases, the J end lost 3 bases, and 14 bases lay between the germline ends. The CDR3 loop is CASSQQSGGYEQYF. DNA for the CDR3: TGTGCCAGCAGCCAACAATCGGGTGGCTACGAGCAGTACTTC.

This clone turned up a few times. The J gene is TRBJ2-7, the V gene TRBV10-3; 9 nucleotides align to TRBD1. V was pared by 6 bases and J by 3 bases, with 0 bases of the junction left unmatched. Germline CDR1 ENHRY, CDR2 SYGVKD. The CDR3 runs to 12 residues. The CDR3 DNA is TGTGCCATCAGGGACAGGGGCTACGAGCAGTACTTC. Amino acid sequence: CAIRDRGYEQYF.

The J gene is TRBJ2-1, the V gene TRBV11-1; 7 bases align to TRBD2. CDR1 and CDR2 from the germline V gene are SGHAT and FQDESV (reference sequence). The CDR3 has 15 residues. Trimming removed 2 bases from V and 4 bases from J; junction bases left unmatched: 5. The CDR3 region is CASSLRIGGYNEQFF. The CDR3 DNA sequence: TGTGCCAGCAGCTTACGGATCGGGGGGTACAATGAGCAGTTCTTC. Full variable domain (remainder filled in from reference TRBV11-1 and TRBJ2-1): EAEVAQSPRYKITEKSQAVAFWCDPISGHATLYWYRQILGQGPELLVQFQDESVVDDSQLPKDRFSAERLKGVDSTLKIQPAELGDSAMYLCASSLRIGGYNEQFFGPGTRLTVL.

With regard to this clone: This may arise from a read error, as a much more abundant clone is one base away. The CDR3 coding sequence is TGCGAGCAGAAGGCGGCATACGAGCAGTACTTC. It codes for CEQKAAYEQYF. The gene calls are TRBV5-1 and TRBJ2-7, with unresolved D. Germline CDR1 reads SGHRS; CDR2 reads YFSETQ. This CDR3 contains 11 residues.

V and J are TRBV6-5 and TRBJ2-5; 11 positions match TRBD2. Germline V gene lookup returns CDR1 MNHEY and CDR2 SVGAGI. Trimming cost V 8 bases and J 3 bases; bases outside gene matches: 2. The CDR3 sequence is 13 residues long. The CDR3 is CASGGLAEETQYF. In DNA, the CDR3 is TGTGCCAGCGGGGGACTAGCGGAAGAGACCCAGTACTTC.

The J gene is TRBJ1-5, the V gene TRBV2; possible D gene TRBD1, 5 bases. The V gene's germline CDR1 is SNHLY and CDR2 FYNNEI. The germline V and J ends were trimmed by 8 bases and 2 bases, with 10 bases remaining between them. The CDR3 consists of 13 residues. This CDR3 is CASEGAGNQPQHF. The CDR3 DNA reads TGTGCCAGCGAAGGGGCCGGCAATCAGCCCCAGCATTTT.

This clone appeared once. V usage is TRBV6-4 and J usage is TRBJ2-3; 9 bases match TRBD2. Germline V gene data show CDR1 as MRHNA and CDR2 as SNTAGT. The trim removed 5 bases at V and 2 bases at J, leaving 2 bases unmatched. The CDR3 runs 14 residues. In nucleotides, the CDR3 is TGTGCCAGCAGTACTAGCGGGCTCACAGATACGCAGTATTTT. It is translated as CASSTSGLTDTQYF.

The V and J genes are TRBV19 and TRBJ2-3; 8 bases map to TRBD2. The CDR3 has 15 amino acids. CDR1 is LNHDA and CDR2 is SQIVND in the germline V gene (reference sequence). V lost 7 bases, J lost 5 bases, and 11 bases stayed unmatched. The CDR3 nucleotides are TGTGCCAGTAACCGGGGGGGCCTTAGGGGAGATACGCAGTATTTT. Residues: CASNRGGLRGDTQYF.

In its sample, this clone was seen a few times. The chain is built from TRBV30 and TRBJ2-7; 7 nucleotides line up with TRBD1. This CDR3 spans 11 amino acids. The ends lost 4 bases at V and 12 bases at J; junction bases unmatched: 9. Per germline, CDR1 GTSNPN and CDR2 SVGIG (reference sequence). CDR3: CAWNLDRRLYF. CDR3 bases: TGTGCCTGGAACTTGGACAGGAGGCTGTACTTC.

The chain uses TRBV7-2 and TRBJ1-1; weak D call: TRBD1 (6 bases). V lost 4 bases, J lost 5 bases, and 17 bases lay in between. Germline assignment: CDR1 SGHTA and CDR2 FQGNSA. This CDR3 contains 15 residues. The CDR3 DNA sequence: TGTGCCAGCAGCTCCCAGGGGATTCTTCTGACTGAAGCTTTCTTT. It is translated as CASSSQGILLTEAFF.

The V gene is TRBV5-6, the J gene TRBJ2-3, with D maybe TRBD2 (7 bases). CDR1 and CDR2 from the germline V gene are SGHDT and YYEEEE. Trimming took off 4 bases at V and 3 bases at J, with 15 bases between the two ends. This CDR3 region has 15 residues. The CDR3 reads CASSGGGPLTDTQYF. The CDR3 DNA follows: TGTGCCAGCAGCGGCGGGGGCCCCCTTACAGATACGCAGTATTTT.

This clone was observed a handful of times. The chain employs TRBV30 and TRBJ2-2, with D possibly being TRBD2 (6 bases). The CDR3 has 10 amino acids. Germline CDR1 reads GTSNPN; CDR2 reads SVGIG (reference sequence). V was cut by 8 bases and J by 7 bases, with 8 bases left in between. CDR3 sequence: CAHGGGELFF. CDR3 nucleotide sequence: TGTGCCCACGGGGGCGGGGAGCTGTTTTTT.

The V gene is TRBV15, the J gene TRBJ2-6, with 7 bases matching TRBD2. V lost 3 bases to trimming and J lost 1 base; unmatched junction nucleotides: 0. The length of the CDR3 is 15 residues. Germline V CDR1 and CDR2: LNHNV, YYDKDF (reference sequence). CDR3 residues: CATSRGGSGANVLTF. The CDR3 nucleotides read TGTGCCACCAGCAGGGGGGGGTCTGGGGCCAACGTCCTGACTTTC.

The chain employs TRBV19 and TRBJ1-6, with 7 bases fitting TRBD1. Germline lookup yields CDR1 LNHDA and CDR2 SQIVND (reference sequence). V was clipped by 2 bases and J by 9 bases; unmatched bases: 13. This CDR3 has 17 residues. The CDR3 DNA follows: TGTGCCAGTAGTATACGAGGGGGCGCAGGTCAGAGTTCACCCCTCCACTTT. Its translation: CASSIRGGAGQSSPLHF.

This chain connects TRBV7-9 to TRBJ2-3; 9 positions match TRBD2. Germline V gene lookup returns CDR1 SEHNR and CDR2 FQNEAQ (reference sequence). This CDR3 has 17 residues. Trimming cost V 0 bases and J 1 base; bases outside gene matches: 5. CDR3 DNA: TGTGCCAGCAGCTTAGCGGCGGGGGGGCCCGGCACAGATACGCAGTATTTT. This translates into CASSLAAGGPGTDTQYF.

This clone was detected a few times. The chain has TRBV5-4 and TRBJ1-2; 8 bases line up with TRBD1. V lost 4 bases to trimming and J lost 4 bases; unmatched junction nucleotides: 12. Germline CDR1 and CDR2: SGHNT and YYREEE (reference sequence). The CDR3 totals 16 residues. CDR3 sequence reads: CASSLGTGNSFYGYTF. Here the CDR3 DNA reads TGTGCCAGCAGCCTCGGGACAGGCAATTCCTTCTATGGCTACACCTTC.

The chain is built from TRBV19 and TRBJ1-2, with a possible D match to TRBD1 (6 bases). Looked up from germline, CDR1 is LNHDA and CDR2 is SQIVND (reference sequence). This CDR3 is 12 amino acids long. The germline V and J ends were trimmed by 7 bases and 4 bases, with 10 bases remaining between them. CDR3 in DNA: TGTGCCAGTAATACAGGGTTCTATGGCTACACCTTC. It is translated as CASNTGFYGYTF.

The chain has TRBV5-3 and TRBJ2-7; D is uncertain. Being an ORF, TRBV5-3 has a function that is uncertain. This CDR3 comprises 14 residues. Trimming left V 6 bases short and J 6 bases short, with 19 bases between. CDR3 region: CARNSVAPGCEQYF. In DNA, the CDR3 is TGTGCCAGAAATTCTGTAGCACCTGGGTGCGAGCAGTACTTC.

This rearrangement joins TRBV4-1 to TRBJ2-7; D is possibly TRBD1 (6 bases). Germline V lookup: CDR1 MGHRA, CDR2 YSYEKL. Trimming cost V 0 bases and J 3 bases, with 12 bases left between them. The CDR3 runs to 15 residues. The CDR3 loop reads CASSQEEARGYEQYF. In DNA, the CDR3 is TGCGCCAGCAGCCAAGAAGAGGCCAGGGGCTACGAGCAGTACTTC.

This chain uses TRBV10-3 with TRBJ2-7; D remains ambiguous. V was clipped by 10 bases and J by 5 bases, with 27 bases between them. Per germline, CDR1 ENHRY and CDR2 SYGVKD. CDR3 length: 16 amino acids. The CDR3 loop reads CATTVNNPSASHEQYF. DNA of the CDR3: TGTGCCACCACCGTTAATAACCCCTCAGCGTCCCACGAGCAGTACTTC.

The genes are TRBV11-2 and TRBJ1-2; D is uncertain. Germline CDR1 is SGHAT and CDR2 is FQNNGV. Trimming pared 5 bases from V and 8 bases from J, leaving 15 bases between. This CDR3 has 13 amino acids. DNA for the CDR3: TGTGCCAGCAGCCCCGGGATCGACTGGGGCTACACCTTC. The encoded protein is CASSPGIDWGYTF.

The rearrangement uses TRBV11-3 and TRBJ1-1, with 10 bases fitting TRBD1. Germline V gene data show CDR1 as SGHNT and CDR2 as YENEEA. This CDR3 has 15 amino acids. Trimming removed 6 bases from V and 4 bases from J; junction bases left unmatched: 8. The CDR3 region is CASSYSGTGATEAFF. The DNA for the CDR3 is TGTGCCAGCAGTTATTCCGGGACAGGGGCCACTGAAGCTTTCTTT.

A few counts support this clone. CDR3 DNA sequence: TGTGCCAGCAGCAATACAGTTTACACTGAAGCTTTCTTT. As protein: CASSNTVYTEAFF. The V gene is TRBV7-9, the J gene TRBJ1-1; D ambiguous. Germline values: CDR1 SEHNR, CDR2 FQNEAQ (reference sequence). The CDR3 extends over 13 amino acids. Trimming removed 5 bases at V and 3 bases at J, with 10 bases between.

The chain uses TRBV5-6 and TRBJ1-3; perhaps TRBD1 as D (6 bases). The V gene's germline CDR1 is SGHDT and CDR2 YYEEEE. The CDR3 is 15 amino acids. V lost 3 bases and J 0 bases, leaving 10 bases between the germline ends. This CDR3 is CASSSRDTSGNTIYF. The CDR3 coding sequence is TGTGCCAGCAGCTCCCGGGACACCTCTGGAAACACCATATATTTT.

CDR3 bases: TGTGCCAGCAGCGTTAGGATCGGGGGGTCTCAAGAGACCCAGTACTTC. Amino acids: CASSVRIGGSQETQYF. V is TRBV7-8 and J is TRBJ2-5; 7 nucleotides agree with TRBD2. The CDR3 sequence is 16 residues long. CDR1 is SGHVS and CDR2 is FQNEAQ in the germline V gene. J was trimmed by 2 bases and V by 5 bases; bases with no gene match: 11.